One sample yielded the 21 T cell receptor beta chains listed below, sequenced in a study of T cell repertoires in cytomegalovirus infection (dated by TCRdb to between 2018 and 2020). This specimen's treatment or condition label, per the study, means: in vitro stimulation with specific CMV peptide epitopes to enrich CMV-specific T cells. Sequencing was performed on an Illumina HiSeq 1500. Through fastp at Q25 and MiXCR, TCRdb rebuilt clones from the public reads, retaining in-frame beta chains. Each CDR3 protein gets just one entry, which takes the most common genes and DNA from the rows behind it. A total of 110,000 to 150,000 distinct CDR3 sequences appear in this sample, about 32% of them only once. Of the sample, roughly 47% is held by the ten largest clones. No antigen is known for these receptors. The sample consisted of CD8+ T cells from cultured PBMCs, taken from culture after CMV antigen stimulation. The receptor source for this set is a human donor in good health (CMV status not recorded). Some clones in this sample may be carry-over from other donors' samples.

This clonotype has at least ten counts. The chain links TRBV20-1 to TRBJ2-1; tentative D call: TRBD2 (7 bases). V was cut by 6 bases and J by 6 bases, with 18 bases left in between. Per germline, CDR1 DFQATT and CDR2 SNEGSKA (reference sequence). This CDR3 has 14 residues. For the CDR3, the DNA is TGCAGTGCACCCGAAGAGGGGGGGGGCAATGAGCAGTTCTTC. Translating gives CSAPEEGGGNEQFF.

This clonotype was picked up a small number of times. The chain links TRBV5-4 to TRBJ2-5, with TRBD1 matching 9 bases. V was clipped by 5 bases and J by 5 bases; unmatched bases: 4. CDR3 length: 13 residues. CDR1 and CDR2 from the germline V gene are SGHNT and YYREEE (reference sequence). CDR3 protein: CASRDRGTETQYF. In DNA, the CDR3 is TGTGCCAGCAGGGACAGGGGAACGGAGACCCAGTACTTC.

This clonotype was found many times. DNA for the CDR3: TGTGCCAGCAGTTCGGGACTCCCCAGGGCTGAGCAGTTCTTC. It is translated as CASSSGLPRAEQFF. This sequence joins TRBV12-3 or TRBV12-4 and TRBJ2-1, with D perhaps TRBD2 (6 bases). This CDR3 spans 14 amino acids. With 4 bases removed from V and 9 bases from J, the gap between germline ends came to 16 bases.

Ten or more counts support this clonotype. The rearrangement joins TRBV7-9 to TRBJ1-1, with D uncertain. CDR3 length: 15 residues. V was cut by 5 bases and J by 1 base, with 14 bases left in between. Germline assignment: CDR1 SEHNR and CDR2 FQNEAQ (reference sequence). The CDR3 sequence: CASSIADGSNTEAFF. CDR3 nucleotide sequence: TGTGCCAGCAGCATTGCTGATGGATCGAACACTGAAGCTTTCTTT.

This clonotype was found a few times. V and J are TRBV20-1 and TRBJ2-5, with 12 positions matching TRBD2. The germline CDR1 and CDR2 sequences are DFQATT and SNEGSKA (reference sequence). V shed 0 bases, J shed 7 bases, and the junction held 15 bases outside the gene matches. This CDR3 comprises 18 residues. The CDR3 here is CSARDRPSGGEFVGTQYF. CDR3 coding DNA: TGCAGTGCTAGAGATCGGCCTAGCGGGGGGGAATTCGTAGGGACCCAGTACTTC.

This clonotype showed up just a few times. V usage is TRBV27 and J usage is TRBJ1-6; D may be TRBD1 (5 bases). Germline V lookup: CDR1 MNHEY, CDR2 SMNVEV (reference sequence). This CDR3 is built from 16 residues. The V gene lost 3 bases and the J gene lost 2 bases, with 11 bases spanning the gap. CDR3: CASSLGGAPYNSPLHF. CDR3 bases: TGTGCCAGCAGTTTGGGAGGGGCCCCCTATAATTCACCCCTCCACTTT.

This clonotype was counted ten times or more. This chain uses TRBV6-5 with TRBJ2-5; tentatively, D is TRBD1 or TRBD2 (6 bases each). CDR3 size: 17 residues. V was shortened by 1 base and J by 1 base, with 16 bases between the two germline ends. The germline CDR1 and CDR2 sequences are MNHEY and SVGAGI. The CDR3 sequence is CASSYWGDTQIQETQYF. Here the CDR3 DNA reads TGTGCCAGCAGTTACTGGGGGGACACCCAGATCCAAGAGACCCAGTACTTC.

This clonotype was counted between two and nine times. The chain uses TRBV27 and TRBJ1-5; maybe TRBD1 (5 bases). V dropped 1 base and J dropped 2 bases, with 12 bases sitting between them. The CDR3 is 16 residues long. The germline V gene has CDR1 MNHEY and CDR2 SMNVEV (reference sequence). The CDR3 sequence: CASSLYGALGNQPQHF. CDR3 bases: TGTGCCAGCAGTTTATACGGGGCGTTGGGCAATCAGCCCCAGCATTTT.

This clonotype has just a few counts. The rearrangement uses TRBV12-3 or TRBV12-4 and TRBJ2-1; D remains ambiguous. This CDR3 contains 13 residues. The V end lost 7 bases, the J end lost 6 bases, and 13 bases lay between the germline ends. The CDR3 reads CASTPGLGNEQFF. The CDR3 bases are TGTGCCAGCACCCCCGGTTTAGGCAATGAGCAGTTCTTC.

This clonotype was seen at least ten times. The genes are TRBV6-5 and TRBJ1-1; 9 bases are shared with TRBD1. The CDR3 sequence is 15 residues long. The V gene's germline CDR1 is MNHEY and CDR2 SVGAGI. V lost 0 bases to trimming and J lost 7 bases; unmatched junction nucleotides: 6. The CDR3: CASSYSTGQGFEAFF. CDR3 coding DNA: TGTGCCAGCAGTTACTCGACTGGACAGGGGTTTGAAGCTTTCTTT.

The chain combines TRBV20-1 with TRBJ2-7; 7 bases are a match to TRBD2. V lost 1 base and J lost 2; bases outside the gene matches: 11. CDR1 is DFQATT, CDR2 SNEGSKA, per germline (reference sequence). CDR3 size: 16 residues. The CDR3 DNA reads TGCAGTGCTAGAGTTTGGGAGGGCCAGGTGGCCTACGAGCAGTACTTC. It is translated as CSARVWEGQVAYEQYF.

This chain connects TRBV12-3 or TRBV12-4 to TRBJ2-1; D gene ambiguous. V lost 6 bases, J lost 8 bases, and 14 bases lay in between. The CDR3 sequence is 13 residues long. CDR3 amino acids: CASSLGWEDEQFF. DNA for the CDR3: TGTGCCAGCAGCCTGGGGTGGGAAGATGAGCAGTTCTTC.

The CDR3 nucleotides read TGTGCCAGCAGGGGATTGTCTAACTATGGCTACACCTTC. Amino acid sequence: CASRGLSNYGYTF. The V gene is TRBV7-8, the J gene TRBJ1-2; D remains ambiguous. The CDR3 extends over 13 amino acids. Trimming pared 6 bases from V and 0 bases from J, leaving 8 bases between. CDR1 and CDR2 from the germline V gene are SGHVS and FQNEAQ.

This CDR3 reads CSVVAGGPAGEQYF. CDR3 nucleotide sequence: TGCAGCGTGGTAGCGGGGGGCCCGGCTGGGGAGCAGTACTTC. The J gene is TRBJ2-7, the V gene TRBV29-1; 10 bases are a match to TRBD2. V shed 6 bases, J shed 7 bases, and the junction held 12 bases outside the gene matches. The V gene's germline CDR1 is SQVTM and CDR2 ANQGSEA. The CDR3 has 14 amino acids.

This clonotype was counted only a few times. The chain carries TRBV7-6 and TRBJ2-5; the D gene is possibly TRBD1 (5 bases). This CDR3 is 13 amino acids long. Germline-derived CDR1 and CDR2 are SGHVS and FNYEAQ. The V and J ends lost 1 base and 3 bases respectively, with 6 bases between them. CDR3 DNA: TGTGCCAGCAGCTTAGTAGGGGAAGAGACCCAGTACTTC. It is translated as CASSLVGEETQYF.

A few counts support this clonotype. This sequence joins TRBV7-9 and TRBJ2-7; D gene ambiguous. This CDR3 is built from 15 residues. V was clipped by 2 bases and J by 3 bases, with 14 bases between them. Germline assignment: CDR1 SEHNR and CDR2 FQNEAQ (reference sequence). In DNA, the CDR3 is TGTGCCAGCAGCTTAATACTGGGTCTGGACTACGAGCAGTACTTC. Translation: CASSLILGLDYEQYF.

This clonotype was detected a few times. This chain joins TRBV20-1 and TRBJ1-2, with 9 bases that match TRBD1. The CDR3 length is 14 residues. Germline V CDR1 and CDR2: DFQATT, SNEGSKA (reference sequence). Trimming at V came to 7 bases and at J to 0 bases, leaving 6 bases not matched to a gene. Written as DNA, the CDR3 is TGCAGTGTCAGGGACAGGGAGACTAACTATGGCTACACCTTC. Translated, it gives CSVRDRETNYGYTF.

The genes are TRBV7-4 and TRBJ2-1; 7 nucleotides align to TRBD2. After removal of 7 bases from V and 7 bases from J, the junction contained 10 bases not matched to a gene. Germline V gene sequence: CDR1 SGHVT, CDR2 SQSDAQ. This CDR3 spans 14 amino acids. CDR3 nucleotide sequence: TGTGCCAGCACCCCCGCGCGGGGGAGTAATGAGCAGTTCTTC. Protein sequence: CASTPARGSNEQFF.

This chain joins TRBV2 and TRBJ2-1; D is possibly TRBD2 (6 bases). The germline V and J ends were trimmed by 4 bases and 0 bases, with 16 bases remaining between them. CDR1 is SNHLY and CDR2 is FYNNEI in the germline V gene. The CDR3 is 17 residues long. CDR3 in amino acids: CASSVGGFSSSYNEQFF. DNA of the CDR3: TGTGCCAGCAGTGTCGGGGGATTCTCAAGCTCCTACAATGAGCAGTTCTTC. Supplemented by reference TRBV2 and TRBJ2-1, the full variable domain reads EPEVTQTPSHQVTQMGQEVILRCVPISNHLYFYWYRQILGQKVEFLVSFYNNEISEKSEIFDDQFSVERPDGSNFTLKIRSTKLEDSAMYFCASSVGGFSSSYNEQFFGPGTRLTVL.

The V gene is TRBV5-4, the J gene TRBJ2-7, with 9 nucleotides matching TRBD1. The CDR3 loop spans 13 amino acids. The germline V gene has CDR1 SGHNT and CDR2 YYREEE (reference sequence). The chain's CDR3 is CALKDRGHYEQYF. CDR3 in DNA: TGTGCGCTCAAGGACAGGGGTCACTACGAGCAGTACTTC.

As to this clonotype: A read error may be the cause here, since a much bigger clone is one base away. This sequence joins TRBV11-1 and TRBJ2-5; D gene ambiguous. Germline lookup yields CDR1 SGHAT and CDR2 FQDESV (reference sequence). The CDR3 consists of 16 residues. Trimming removed 8 bases at V and 1 base at J, with 20 bases between. The CDR3 loop is CASGPISGPLQETQYF. The CDR3, as DNA: TGTGCCAGCGGCCCAATTTCCGGACCACTCCAAGAGACCCAGTACTTC.